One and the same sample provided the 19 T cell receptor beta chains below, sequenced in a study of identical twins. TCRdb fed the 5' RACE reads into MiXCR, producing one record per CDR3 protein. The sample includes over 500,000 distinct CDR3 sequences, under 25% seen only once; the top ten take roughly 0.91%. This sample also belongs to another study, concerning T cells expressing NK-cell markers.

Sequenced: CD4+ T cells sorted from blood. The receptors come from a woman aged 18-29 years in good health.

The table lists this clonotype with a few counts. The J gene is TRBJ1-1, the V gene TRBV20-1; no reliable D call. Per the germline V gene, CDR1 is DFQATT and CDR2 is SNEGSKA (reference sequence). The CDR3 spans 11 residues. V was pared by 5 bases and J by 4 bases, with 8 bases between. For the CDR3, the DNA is TGCAGTGCTCTAGGGCGCACTGAAGCTTTCTTT. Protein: CSALGRTEAFF.

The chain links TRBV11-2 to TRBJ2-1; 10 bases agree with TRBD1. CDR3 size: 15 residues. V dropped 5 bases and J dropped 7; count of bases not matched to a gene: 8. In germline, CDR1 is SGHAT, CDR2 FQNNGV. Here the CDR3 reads CASSPWTGGRNEQFF. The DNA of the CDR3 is TGTGCCAGCAGCCCCTGGACAGGGGGTAGGAATGAGCAGTTCTTC. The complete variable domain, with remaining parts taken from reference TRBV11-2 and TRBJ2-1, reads EAGVAQSPRYKIIEKRQSVAFWCNPISGHATLYWYQQILGQGPKLLIQFQNNGVVDDSQLPKDRFSAERLKGVDSTLKIQPAKLEDSAVYLCASSPWTGGRNEQFFGPGTRLTVL.

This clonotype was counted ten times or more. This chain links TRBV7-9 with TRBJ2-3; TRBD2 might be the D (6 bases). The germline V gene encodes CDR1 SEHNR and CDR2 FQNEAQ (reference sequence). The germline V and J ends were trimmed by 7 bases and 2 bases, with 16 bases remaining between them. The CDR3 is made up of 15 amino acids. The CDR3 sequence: CASTPSGGFTDTQYF. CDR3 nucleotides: TGTGCCAGCACCCCCTCCGGGGGATTCACAGATACGCAGTATTTT.

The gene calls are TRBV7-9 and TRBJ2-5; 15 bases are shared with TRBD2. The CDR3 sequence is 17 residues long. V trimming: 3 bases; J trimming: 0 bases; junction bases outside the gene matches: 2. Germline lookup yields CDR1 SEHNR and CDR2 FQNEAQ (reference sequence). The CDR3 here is CASSFGTSGGYQETQYF. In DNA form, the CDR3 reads TGTGCCAGCAGCTTCGGGACTAGCGGGGGGTACCAAGAGACCCAGTACTTC.

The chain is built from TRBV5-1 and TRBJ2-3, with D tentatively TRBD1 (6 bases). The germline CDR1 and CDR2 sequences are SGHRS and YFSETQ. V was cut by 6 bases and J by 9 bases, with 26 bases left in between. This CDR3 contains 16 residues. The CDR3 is CASTGGGSWGHETQYF. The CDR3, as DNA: TGCGCCAGCACAGGCGGAGGATCATGGGGGCATGAGACGCAGTATTTT. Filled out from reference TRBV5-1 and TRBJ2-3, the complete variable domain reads KAGVTQTPRYLIKTRGQQVTLSCSPISGHRSVSWYQQTPGQGLQFLFEYFSETQRNKGNFPGRFSGRQFSNSRSEMNVSTLELGDSALYLCASTGGGSWGHETQYFGPGTRLTVL.

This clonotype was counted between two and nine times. CDR3 in amino acids: CASSVGGTSTEAFF. The CDR3 coding sequence is TGTGCCAGCAGCGTAGGAGGGACATCCACTGAAGCTTTCTTT. The rearrangement links TRBV9 to TRBJ1-1, with D possibly matching TRBD1 (6 bases). The CDR3 sequence is 14 residues long. V dropped 0 bases and J dropped 4 bases, with 10 bases sitting between them. Germline CDR1 is SGDLS and CDR2 is YYNGEE.

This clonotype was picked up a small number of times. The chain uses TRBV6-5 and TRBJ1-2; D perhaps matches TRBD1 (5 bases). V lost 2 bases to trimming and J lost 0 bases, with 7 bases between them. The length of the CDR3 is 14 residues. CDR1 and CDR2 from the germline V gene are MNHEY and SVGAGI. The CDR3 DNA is TGTGCCAGCAGTTACGGGACGACTAACTATGGCTACACCTTC. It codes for CASSYGTTNYGYTF.

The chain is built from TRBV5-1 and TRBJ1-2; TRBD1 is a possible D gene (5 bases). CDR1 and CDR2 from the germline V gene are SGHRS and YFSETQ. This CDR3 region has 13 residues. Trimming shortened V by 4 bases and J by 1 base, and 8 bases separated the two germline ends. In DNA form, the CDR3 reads TGCGCCAGCAGCATTGACAGTAACTATGGCTACACCTTC. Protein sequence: CASSIDSNYGYTF.

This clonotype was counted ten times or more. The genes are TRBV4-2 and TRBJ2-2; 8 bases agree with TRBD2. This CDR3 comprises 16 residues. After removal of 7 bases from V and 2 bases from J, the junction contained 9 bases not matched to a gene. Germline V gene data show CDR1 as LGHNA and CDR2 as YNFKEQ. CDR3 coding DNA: TGTGCCAGCACACCGCGCGGGGGGCGTAACACCGGGGAGCTGTTTTTT. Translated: CASTPRGGRNTGELFF.

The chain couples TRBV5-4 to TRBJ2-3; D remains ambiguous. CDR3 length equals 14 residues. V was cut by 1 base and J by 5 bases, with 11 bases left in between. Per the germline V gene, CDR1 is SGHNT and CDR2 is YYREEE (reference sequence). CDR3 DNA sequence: TGTGCCAGCAGCTTGAGATTTGGAAAAGATACGCAGTATTTT. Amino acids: CASSLRFGKDTQYF.

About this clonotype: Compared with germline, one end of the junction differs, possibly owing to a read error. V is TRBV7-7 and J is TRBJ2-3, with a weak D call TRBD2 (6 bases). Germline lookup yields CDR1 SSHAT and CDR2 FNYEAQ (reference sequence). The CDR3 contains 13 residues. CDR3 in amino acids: CASSTWGADTQYF. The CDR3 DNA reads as TGTGCTAGCAGCACCTGGGGGGCAGATACGCAGTATTTT.

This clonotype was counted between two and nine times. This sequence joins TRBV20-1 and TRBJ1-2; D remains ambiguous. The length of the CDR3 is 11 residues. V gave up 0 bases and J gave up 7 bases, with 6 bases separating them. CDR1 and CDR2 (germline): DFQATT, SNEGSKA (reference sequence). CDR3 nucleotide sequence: TGCAGTGCTAGAGATCTCCGTGGCTACACCTTC. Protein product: CSARDLRGYTF.

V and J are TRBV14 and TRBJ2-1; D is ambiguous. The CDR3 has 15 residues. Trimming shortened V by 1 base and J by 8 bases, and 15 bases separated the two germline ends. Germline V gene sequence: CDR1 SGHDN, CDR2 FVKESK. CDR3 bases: TGTGCCAGCAGCCAAGGTAGTCATGGGGTGTATGAGCAGTTCTTC. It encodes CASSQGSHGVYEQFF.

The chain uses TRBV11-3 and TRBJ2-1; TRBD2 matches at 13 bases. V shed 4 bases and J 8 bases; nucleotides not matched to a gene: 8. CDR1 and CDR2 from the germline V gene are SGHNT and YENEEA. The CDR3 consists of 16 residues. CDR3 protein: CASSSGLAGVVDEQFF. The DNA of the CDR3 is TGTGCCAGCAGCTCCGGACTAGCGGGAGTTGTAGATGAGCAGTTCTTC.

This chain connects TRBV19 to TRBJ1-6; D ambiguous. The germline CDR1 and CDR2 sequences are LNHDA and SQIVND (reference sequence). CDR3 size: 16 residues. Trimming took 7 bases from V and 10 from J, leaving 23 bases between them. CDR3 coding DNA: TGTGCCAGTAAGGAACGGGCAGCAGGAGGTGGCTCACCCCTCCACTTT. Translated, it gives CASKERAAGGGSPLHF.

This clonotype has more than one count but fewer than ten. The CDR3 DNA sequence: TGTGCCAGTAGCCCACTCGGACAGGGCGCTTACGAGCAGTACTTC. This encodes CASSPLGQGAYEQYF. The chain joins TRBV19 to TRBJ2-7; TRBD1 matches 8 bases. The CDR3 runs to 15 residues. Germline V gene lookup returns CDR1 LNHDA and CDR2 SQIVND (reference sequence). V was pared by 6 bases and J by 4 bases, with 11 bases of the junction left unmatched.

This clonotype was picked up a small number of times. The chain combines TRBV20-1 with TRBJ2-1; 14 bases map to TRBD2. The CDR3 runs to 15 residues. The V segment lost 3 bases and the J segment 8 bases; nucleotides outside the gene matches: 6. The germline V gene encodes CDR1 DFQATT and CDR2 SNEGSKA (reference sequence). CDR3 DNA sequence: TGCAGTGCTAGGGGGACTAGCGGGAGTGGGGATGAGCAGTTCTTC. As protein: CSARGTSGSGDEQFF.

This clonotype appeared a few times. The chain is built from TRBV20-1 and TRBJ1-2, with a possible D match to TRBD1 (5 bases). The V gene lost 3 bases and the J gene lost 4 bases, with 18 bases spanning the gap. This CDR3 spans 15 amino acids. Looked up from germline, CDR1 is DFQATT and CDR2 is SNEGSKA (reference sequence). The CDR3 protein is CSASGTPIYTYGYTF. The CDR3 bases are TGCAGTGCTAGCGGGACCCCGATTTACACCTATGGCTACACCTTC.

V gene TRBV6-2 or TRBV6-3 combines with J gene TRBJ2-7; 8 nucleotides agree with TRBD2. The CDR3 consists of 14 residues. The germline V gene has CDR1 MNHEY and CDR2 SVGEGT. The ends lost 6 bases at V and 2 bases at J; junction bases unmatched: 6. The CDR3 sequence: CASSLLSGTYEQYF. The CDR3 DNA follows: TGTGCCAGCAGCCTCCTTAGCGGGACCTACGAGCAGTACTTC.